Presented here are 25 T cell receptor beta chains from one specimen sequenced in a study of untreated major depressive disorder. Only in-frame clones appear in the TCRdb table, and some are missing; sequencing was by immunoSEQ multiplex PCR. The sample lists under 15,000 clones; around 90% were seen once. Study observations and caveats: Compared with controls, depressed patients showed more TRBV05-01 (Vbeta 5.1) usage in CD4+ T cells.

Antigen specificity for these receptors is unknown. Material: CD4+ T cells from PBMCs. The source is a man aged 30 to 45 with major depressive disorder.

The gene calls are TRBV21-1 and TRBJ1-5; TRBD1, the table's D call, lacks a check against the DNA. TRBV21-1 is a pseudogene. The CDR3 covers 14 residues. CDR3 region: CASSNTGLGQPQHF. The CDR3 DNA sequence: TGTGCCAGCAGCAATACAGGGTTGGGGCAGCCCCAGCATTTT.

The CDR3 sequence: CASSSGPGTGIPNSYEQYF. Here the CDR3 DNA reads TGTGCCAGCAGCTCCGGTCCCGGGACAGGGATCCCCAACTCCTACGAGCAGTACTTC. The V gene is TRBV11-2, the J gene TRBJ2-7; 9 nucleotides align to TRBD1. Germline V gives CDR1 SGHAT, CDR2 FQNNGV. The CDR3 sequence is 19 residues long. The ends lost 4 bases at V and 0 bases at J; junction bases unmatched: 16.

This sequence joins TRBV30 and TRBJ1-6; TRBD1 matches 8 bases. J lost 7 bases, V lost 2 bases, and 13 bases had no gene match. This CDR3 comprises 17 residues. Germline CDR1 GTSNPN, CDR2 SVGIG (reference sequence). This chain's CDR3 is CAWSHHNQQGGNSPLHF. The DNA for the CDR3 is TGTGCCTGGAGTCACCATAATCAACAGGGGGGGAATTCACCCCTCCACTTT.

J is TRBJ2-1 and V is TRBV5-1; D uncertain. This CDR3 has 15 amino acids. Germline V gene sequence: CDR1 SGHRS, CDR2 YFSETQ. V was shortened by 4 bases and J by 0 bases, with 11 bases between the two germline ends. The CDR3, as DNA: TGCGCCAGCAGCGGTGAACCGAGCTCCTACAATGAGCAGTTCTTC. Amino acid sequence: CASSGEPSSYNEQFF. Filled out from reference TRBV5-1 and TRBJ2-1, the complete variable domain reads KAGVTQTPRYLIKTRGQQVTLSCSPISGHRSVSWYQQTPGQGLQFLFEYFSETQRNKGNFPGRFSGRQFSNSRSEMNVSTLELGDSALYLCASSGEPSSYNEQFFGPGTRLTVL.

This clone was seen only once. The DNA for the CDR3 is TGTGCTAGTGGTTTGGTGGTATGGGGTTCCAATGAGCAGTTCTTC. Protein sequence: CASGLVVWGSNEQFF. The chain has TRBV12-5 and TRBJ2-1; D unclear. The CDR3 contains 15 residues. Per the germline V gene, CDR1 is LGHNT and CDR2 is FRNRAP. Trimming left V 0 bases short and J 6 bases short, with 12 bases between. Using reference TRBV12-5 and TRBJ2-1 for the parts outside the CDR3, the full variable domain is DARVTQTPRHKVTEMGQEVTMRCQPILGHNTVFWYRQTMMQGLELLAYFRNRAPLDDSGMPKDRFSAEMPDATLATLKIQPSEPRDSAVYFCASGLVVWGSNEQFFGPGTRLTVL.

In the case of this clone: Other nucleotide sequences from this sample produce the same CDR3. The chain links TRBV9 to TRBJ2-3; 7 bases align to TRBD1. Germline assignment: CDR1 SGDLS and CDR2 YYNGEE. The CDR3 is made up of 14 amino acids. Trimming at V came to 1 base and at J to 1 base, leaving 0 bases not matched to a gene. Here the CDR3 reads CASSVQGGTDTQYF. The CDR3 coding sequence is TGTGCCAGCAGCGTACAGGGGGGCACAGATACGCAGTATTTT. The full variable domain, its missing parts supplied by reference TRBV9 and TRBJ2-3, is DSGVTQTPKHLITATGQRVTLRCSPRSGDLSVYWYQQSLDQGLQFLIQYYNGEERAKGNILERFSAQQFPDLHSELNLSSLELGDSALYFCASSVQGGTDTQYFGPGTRLTVL.

CDR3 in DNA: TGTGCCAGCAGCTGGCAGGTCTACAATGAGCAGTTCTTC. This encodes CASSWQVYNEQFF. The chain is built from TRBV7-2 and TRBJ2-1, with D unclear. CDR3 length equals 13 residues. Germline values: CDR1 SGHTA, CDR2 FQGNSA. V was clipped by 4 bases and J by 3 bases, with 7 bases between them.

The J gene is TRBJ2-3, the V gene TRBV18; D tentatively fits TRBD1 or TRBD2 (5 bases each). This CDR3 comprises 16 residues. Germline CDR1 reads KGHSH; CDR2 reads LQKENI. V lost 3 bases and J 2 bases, leaving 15 bases between the germline ends. CDR3: CASSPQGRGATDTQYF. The CDR3 nucleotides read TGTGCCAGCTCACCGCAGGGTCGGGGTGCCACAGATACGCAGTATTTT.

This sequence joins TRBV30 and TRBJ2-3, with D perhaps TRBD2 (5 bases). Germline V gene sequence: CDR1 GTSNPN, CDR2 SVGIG (reference sequence). The CDR3 contains 15 residues. V was cut by 3 bases and J by 0 bases, with 13 bases left in between. This chain's CDR3 is CAWRKATGSTDTQYF. The DNA for the CDR3 is TGTGCCTGGAGAAAGGCGACGGGGAGCACAGATACGCAGTATTTT.

The genes are TRBV9 and TRBJ2-3; TRBD2 is a possible D gene (6 bases). The CDR3 is 15 residues long. Trimming cost V 0 bases and J 2 bases, with 10 bases left between them. Germline CDR1 SGDLS, CDR2 YYNGEE. CDR3 DNA: TGTGCCAGCAGCGTAGGAGGAGGGTACACAGATACGCAGTATTTT. Protein: CASSVGGGYTDTQYF.

The chain employs TRBV5-1 and TRBJ1-2; D ambiguous. Trimming removed 3 bases at V and 6 bases at J, with 27 bases between. Germline V lookup: CDR1 SGHRS, CDR2 YFSETQ. The CDR3 totals 18 residues. This chain's CDR3 is CASSYSPTAPWGLDGYTF. The CDR3 bases are TGCGCCAGCAGCTATTCCCCCACCGCCCCCTGGGGTCTCGATGGCTACACCTTC.

The J gene is TRBJ2-5, the V gene TRBV7-3; 8 bases map to TRBD2. This CDR3 contains 14 residues. The J segment lost 7 bases and the V segment lost 5 bases, leaving 9 bases of the junction unmatched. The germline V gene has CDR1 SGHTA and CDR2 FQGTGA. In DNA, the CDR3 is TGTGCCAGCAGCCCGGGGACTAGTAGGGGGACCCAGTACTTC. Translating it yields CASSPGTSRGTQYF.

This chain connects TRBV4-1 to TRBJ1-1, with D tentatively TRBD1 (6 bases). Germline V gene data show CDR1 as MGHRA and CDR2 as YSYEKL. There are 17 residues in the CDR3. Trimming took 1 base from V and 1 from J, leaving 16 bases between them. The CDR3 DNA reads TGCGCCAGCAGCCAAGTCGCACAGGGCGGCGGGAACACTGAAGCTTTCTTT. Translated, it gives CASSQVAQGGGNTEAFF.

The chain links TRBV5-1 to TRBJ1-1, with unresolved D. The CDR3 is 13 residues long. V was pared by 4 bases and J by 1 base, with 8 bases between. The germline V gene encodes CDR1 SGHRS and CDR2 YFSETQ. Here the CDR3 reads CASSLGGNTEAFF. In nucleotides, the CDR3 is TGCGCCAGCAGCCTTGGTGGGAACACTGAAGCTTTCTTT. Based on the CDR3 plus reference TRBV5-1 and TRBJ1-1, the full variable domain is KAGVTQTPRYLIKTRGQQVTLSCSPISGHRSVSWYQQTPGQGLQFLFEYFSETQRNKGNFPGRFSGRQFSNSRSEMNVSTLELGDSALYLCASSLGGNTEAFFGQGTRLTVV.

This chain links TRBV7-3 with TRBJ2-3; the match to TRBD2 covers 9 bases. The CDR3 spans 18 residues. J lost 4 bases, V lost 2 bases, and 13 bases had no gene match. Germline lookup yields CDR1 SGHTA and CDR2 FQGTGA. The CDR3 nucleotides read TGTGCCAGCAGCTTATTCTCCGGGGGTAGCGGGGGCTCAGATACGCAGTATTTT. It yields the protein CASSLFSGGSGGSDTQYF.

The chain has TRBV28 and TRBJ2-3; TRBD2 aligns across 12 bases. V was clipped by 8 bases and J by 4 bases; unmatched bases: 10. This CDR3 region has 16 residues. Germline V CDR1 and CDR2: MDHEN, SYDVKM. DNA for the CDR3: TGTGCCAGCTGGGATCTAGCGGGGGGGCTTTCAGATACGCAGTATTTT. Encoded protein: CASWDLAGGLSDTQYF.

This chain connects TRBV13 to TRBJ2-7; D possibly corresponds to TRBD2 (6 bases). Trimming removed 5 bases at V and 1 base at J, with 18 bases between. Per germline, CDR1 PRHDT and CDR2 FYEKMQ (reference sequence). This CDR3 spans 16 amino acids. CDR3 in amino acids: CASSHLGGAGSYEQYF. The CDR3 bases are TGTGCCAGCAGCCACCTCGGAGGGGCCGGGTCCTACGAGCAGTACTTC.

This chain joins TRBV9 and TRBJ2-1, with 9 positions matching TRBD2. Looked up from germline, CDR1 is SGDLS and CDR2 is YYNGEE. The CDR3 is made up of 16 amino acids. With V trimmed by 0 bases and J by 7 bases, 8 bases remained unmatched. The CDR3 DNA reads TGTGCCAGCAGCGTAGGCTCAGCGGGGGGCCAAAATGAGCAGTTCTTC. Its translation: CASSVGSAGGQNEQFF.

The genes are TRBV5-1 and TRBJ2-7; D unresolved. V was cut by 1 base and J by 0 bases, with 5 bases left in between. Germline CDR1 SGHRS, CDR2 YFSETQ. The CDR3 extends over 13 amino acids. CDR3 DNA: TGCGCCAGCAGCTTGACAAGCTCCTACGAGCAGTACTTC. Translation gives CASSLTSSYEQYF.

CDR3 nucleotides: TGTGCCAGCAGTTATACAGGGTACTATGGCTACACCTTC. This sequence encodes CASSYTGYYGYTF. This chain links TRBV6-6 with TRBJ1-2; D might be TRBD1 (6 bases). Germline CDR1 reads MNHNY; CDR2 reads SVGAGI (reference sequence). V gave up 3 bases and J gave up 3 bases, with 8 bases separating them. This CDR3 spans 13 amino acids.

The chain is built from TRBV6-5 and TRBJ1-6, with D tentatively TRBD1 (5 bases). V was trimmed by 7 bases and J by 6 bases, leaving 10 bases between them. The germline gives CDR1 MNHEY, CDR2 SVGAGI. CDR3 length: 13 residues. The DNA for the CDR3 is TGTGCCAGCAAGAGGCAGGGTAATTCACCCCTCCACTTT. The encoded protein is CASKRQGNSPLHF.

The chain couples TRBV7-3 to TRBJ1-1; TRBD1 might be the D (5 bases). The CDR3 length is 13 residues. CDR1 is SGHTA, CDR2 FQGTGA, per germline. Trimming took 4 bases from V and 1 from J, leaving 7 bases between them. DNA for the CDR3: TGTGCCAGCAGCTCGCAGGGGAACACTGAAGCTTTCTTT. Amino acid sequence: CASSSQGNTEAFF.

The V gene is TRBV6-5, the J gene TRBJ1-6; D remains unclear. Trimming shortened V by 4 bases and J by 7 bases, and 11 bases separated the two germline ends. This CDR3 comprises 14 residues. In germline, CDR1 is MNHEY, CDR2 SVGAGI. CDR3 coding DNA: TGTGCCAGCAGTTCAGCGACTCCGAATTCACCCCTCCACTTT. Encoded protein: CASSSATPNSPLHF.

The rearrangement uses TRBV4-1 and TRBJ2-2; 7 bases match TRBD2. CDR1 and CDR2 (germline): MGHRA, YSYEKL. Trimming took 6 bases from V and 0 from J; bases not matched to a gene: 4. CDR3 length: 15 amino acids. The CDR3 DNA is TGCGCCAGCAGTCGCGGACTAGCGAACACCGGGGAGCTGTTTTTT. It yields the protein CASSRGLANTGELFF.

V usage is TRBV6-5 and J usage is TRBJ2-7; 9 bases fit TRBD1. This CDR3 comprises 13 residues. Germline V gene data show CDR1 as MNHEY and CDR2 as SVGAGI. V shed 4 bases and J 5 bases; nucleotides not matched to a gene: 3. The CDR3 protein is CASSSRTGDEQYF. The CDR3 DNA reads TGTGCCAGCAGTTCTCGGACAGGGGACGAGCAGTACTTC.